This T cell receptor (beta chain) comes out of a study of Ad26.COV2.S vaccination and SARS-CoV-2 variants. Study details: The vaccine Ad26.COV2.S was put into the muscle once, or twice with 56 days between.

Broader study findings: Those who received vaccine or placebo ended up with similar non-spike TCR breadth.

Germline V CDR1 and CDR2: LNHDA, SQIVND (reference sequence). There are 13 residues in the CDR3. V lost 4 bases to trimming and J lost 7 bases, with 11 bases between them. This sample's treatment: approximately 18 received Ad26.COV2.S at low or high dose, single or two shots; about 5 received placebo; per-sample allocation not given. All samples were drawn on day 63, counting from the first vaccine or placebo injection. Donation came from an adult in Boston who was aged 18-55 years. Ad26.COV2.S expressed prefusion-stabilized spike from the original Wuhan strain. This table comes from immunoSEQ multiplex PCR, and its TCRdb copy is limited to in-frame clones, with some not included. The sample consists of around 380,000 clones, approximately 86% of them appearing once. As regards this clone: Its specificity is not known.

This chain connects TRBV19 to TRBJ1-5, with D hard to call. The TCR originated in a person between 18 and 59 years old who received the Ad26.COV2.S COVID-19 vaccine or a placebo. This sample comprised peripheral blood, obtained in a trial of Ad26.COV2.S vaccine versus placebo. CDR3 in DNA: TGTGCCAGTAGTACCCCTCTAGGGCAGCCCCAGCATTTT. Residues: CASSTPLGQPQHF.